This T cell receptor (beta chain) was documented in a study of T cells in Graves' hyperthyroidism and ophthalmopathy. V lost 5 bases to trimming and J lost 6 bases, with 20 bases between them. The CDR3 consists of 15 residues. Germline V lookup: CDR1 LNHNV, CDR2 YYDKDF (reference sequence). On the basis of clinical symptoms, serum thyroxine and TRAb, thyroid ultrasound and orbital computed tomography, diagnoses were made. There were TCR beta CDR3 regions amplified from RNA transcripts. During a first-round RT-PCR of the TCR CDR3, the HTBI primer set was used. TCRdb reanalysed the multiplex PCR reads using MiXCR and keeps one entry per CDR3 protein. The sample has 450,000 to 600,000 distinct CDR3 sequences; about 15% are singletons.

The material sequenced was blood. The source of this sequence is a woman aged 40 to 49 with Graves' hyperthyroidism. The V gene is TRBV15, the J gene TRBJ2-7, with D unresolved. The CDR3 loop reads CATSPLVGSNSEQYF. In nucleotides, the CDR3 is TGTGCCACCAGCCCCTTGGTGGGGTCCAATAGCGAGCAGTACTTC.